This is a list of T cell receptor beta chains from one sample in a study of OX40 agonist ivuxolimab in advanced cancers. Some clones are missing from TCRdb's copy, which holds only in-frame ones; the method was immunoSEQ multiplex PCR. The table includes some 77,000 clones, around 85% detected once. The sequenced sample was CD4+ or CD8+ T cells sorted from blood, obtained in a trial of the OX40 agonist ivuxolimab. The receptors stem from an adult with an advanced solid tumor such as melanoma, head and neck, liver or kidney cancer. CDR3s include the opening cysteine and the closing phenylalanine or tryptophan. D genes are given only for firm matches. Not every row has a clone size; where given, it reads once, few, many or a size class.

j_call: TRBJ2-5
clone_size: .
d_call: TRBD2
v_call: TRBV2
cdr3_nt: TGTGCCAGCAGTGAACGGCTAGCGGGAGCCGAGACCCAGTACTTC
cdr3_aa: CASSERLAGAETQYF

j_call: TRBJ2-7
clone_size: .
d_call: .
v_call: TRBV11-2
cdr3_nt: TGTGCCAGCAGCTTACGGGGCCTAGCGGGACAGGGCCCCCGTCTCGAGCAGTACTTC
cdr3_aa: CASSLRGLAGQGPRLEQYF

j_call: TRBJ1-2
clone_size: .
d_call: .
v_call: TRBV7-2
cdr3_nt: TGTGCCAGCAGCTTAAGCCCGATCTATGGCTACACCTTC
cdr3_aa: CASSLSPIYGYTF

j_call: TRBJ2-7
clone_size: .
d_call: .
v_call: TRBV27
cdr3_nt: TGTGCCAGCAGTTCCTCCGGGACACCGCCCTACGAGCAGTACTTC
cdr3_aa: CASSSSGTPPYEQYF

j_call: TRBJ1-5
clone_size: few
d_call: .
v_call: TRBV11-2
cdr3_nt: TGTGCCAGCAGCCCCTCAGGGGCGGGTCAGCCCCAGCATTTT
cdr3_aa: CASSPSGAGQPQHF

j_call: TRBJ1-2
clone_size: .
d_call: .
v_call: TRBV29-1
cdr3_nt: TGCAGCGTTCGAACAGGGTTTTATGGCTACACCTTC
cdr3_aa: CSVRTGFYGYTF

j_call: TRBJ1-5
clone_size: once
d_call: .
v_call: TRBV6-4
cdr3_nt: TGTGCCAGCAGTGCCCTCGTATACTATCAGCCCCAGCATTTT
cdr3_aa: CASSALVYYQPQHF

j_call: TRBJ2-3
clone_size: .
d_call: .
v_call: TRBV7-9
cdr3_nt: TGTGCCAGCAGCCACGGACAGATAAACACAGATACGCAGTATTTT
cdr3_aa: CASSHGQINTDTQYF

j_call: TRBJ2-3
clone_size: .
d_call: TRBD2
v_call: TRBV29-1
cdr3_nt: TGCAGCGTTGAAGTCTTAGCGGGGCGACCAGATACGCAGTATTTT
cdr3_aa: CSVEVLAGRPDTQYF

j_call: TRBJ2-2
clone_size: .
d_call: .
v_call: TRBV6-6
cdr3_nt: TGTGCCAGCTCTCAAGCGCGGACAGGGAGGGACGGGGAGCTGTTTTTT
cdr3_aa: CASSQARTGRDGELFF

j_call: TRBJ2-4
clone_size: .
d_call: .
v_call: TRBV15
cdr3_nt: TGTGCCACCAGCAGAGGACCGTGGGGAGAACTAGCCAAAAACATTCAGTACTTC
cdr3_aa: CATSRGPWGELAKNIQYF

j_call: TRBJ1-5
clone_size: few
d_call: TRBD1
v_call: TRBV28
cdr3_nt: TGTGCCAGCAGTGCACCAGGGGGGAGTCAGCCCCAGCATTTT
cdr3_aa: CASSAPGGSQPQHF

j_call: TRBJ2-1
clone_size: .
d_call: .
v_call: TRBV14
cdr3_nt: TGTGCCAGCACCCAGGGGGGCGTCTCCTACAATGAGCAGTTCTTC
cdr3_aa: CASTQGGVSYNEQFF

j_call: TRBJ2-5
clone_size: once
d_call: .
v_call: TRBV5-1
cdr3_nt: TGCGCCAGCAGCTTGGGGCTGCAAGAGACCCAGTACTTC
cdr3_aa: CASSLGLQETQYF

j_call: TRBJ1-5
clone_size: few
d_call: TRBD1
v_call: TRBV2
cdr3_nt: TGTGCCAGCAGTGGGGGGCGGGGACAGCAGCCCCAGCATTTT
cdr3_aa: CASSGGRGQQPQHF

j_call: TRBJ2-7
clone_size: .
d_call: .
v_call: TRBV6-1
cdr3_nt: TGTGCCAGCATACGGGACTTTACCTACGAGCAGTACTTC
cdr3_aa: CASIRDFTYEQYF

j_call: TRBJ2-1
clone_size: .
d_call: .
v_call: TRBV2
cdr3_nt: TGTGCCAGCTCCTCCGGGACAACCTCCTACAATGAGCAGTTCTTC
cdr3_aa: CASSSGTTSYNEQFF

j_call: TRBJ2-7
clone_size: .
d_call: .
v_call: TRBV28
cdr3_nt: TGTGCCTCGAAGGCAGATTCCTACGAGCAGTACTTC
cdr3_aa: CASKADSYEQYF

j_call: TRBJ1-5
clone_size: .
d_call: .
v_call: TRBV19
cdr3_nt: TGTGCCAGTAGCGACTGGATTATTTATCAGCCCCAGCATTTT
cdr3_aa: CASSDWIIYQPQHF

j_call: TRBJ1-3
clone_size: once
d_call: TRBD1
v_call: TRBV30
cdr3_nt: TGTGCCTGGAGTAAGGGGGCGGACTCTGGAAACACCATATATTTT
cdr3_aa: CAWSKGADSGNTIYF

j_call: TRBJ2-2
clone_size: few
d_call: .
v_call: TRBV9
cdr3_nt: TGTGCCAGCAGTGCGGCTAGAACCGGGGAGCTGTTTTTT
cdr3_aa: CASSAARTGELFF

j_call: TRBJ1-1
clone_size: few
d_call: .
v_call: TRBV21-1
cdr3_nt: TGTGCCAGCAGCAAAGGGTATTGCGGGACAGAGAATTTGAACACTGAAGCTTTCTTT
cdr3_aa: CASSKGYCGTENLNTEAFF

j_call: TRBJ2-1
clone_size: .
d_call: .
v_call: TRBV5-6
cdr3_nt: TGTGCCAGCAGCTCAACTAGTTTGGGTGAGCAGTTCTTC
cdr3_aa: CASSSTSLGEQFF

j_call: TRBJ1-4
clone_size: .
d_call: TRBD1
v_call: TRBV30
cdr3_nt: TGTGCCTGGAGGACCCGACAGGGGGGCGTAACTAATGAAAAACTGTTTTTT
cdr3_aa: CAWRTRQGGVTNEKLFF

j_call: TRBJ2-6
clone_size: .
d_call: .
v_call: TRBV6-5
cdr3_nt: TGTGCCAGCAGTTACTCGCGGGGCGGAGGGGCCAACGTCCTGACTTTC
cdr3_aa: CASSYSRGGGANVLTF

j_call: TRBJ2-5
clone_size: once
d_call: .
v_call: TRBV5-1
cdr3_nt: TGCGCCAGCAGCTTGGACAGCAATCCCACGGCCCAGTACTTC
cdr3_aa: CASSLDSNPTAQYF

j_call: TRBJ2-1
clone_size: once
d_call: TRBD2
v_call: TRBV11-2
cdr3_nt: TGTGCCAGCAGCTTCCGGACTAGCGGGGGACCTGGTGAGCAGTTCTTC
cdr3_aa: CASSFRTSGGPGEQFF

j_call: TRBJ2-2
clone_size: .
d_call: .
v_call: TRBV7-3
cdr3_nt: TGTGCCAGCAGCTTAGACAAGTACACCGGGGAGCTGTTTTTT
cdr3_aa: CASSLDKYTGELFF

j_call: TRBJ2-3
clone_size: .
d_call: TRBD1
v_call: TRBV4-3
cdr3_nt: TGCGCCAGCAGCCAAGGCAGCAGGGGGCCAGATACGCAGTATTTT
cdr3_aa: CASSQGSRGPDTQYF

j_call: TRBJ2-1
clone_size: .
d_call: .
v_call: TRBV7-7
cdr3_nt: TGTGCCAGCAGCCGGGACATCATGTCCTACAATGAGCAGTTCTTC
cdr3_aa: CASSRDIMSYNEQFF

j_call: TRBJ1-5
clone_size: .
d_call: .
v_call: TRBV18
cdr3_nt: TGTGCCAGCTCACCCACAGGGCTGGGCAATCAGCCCCAGCATTTT
cdr3_aa: CASSPTGLGNQPQHF

j_call: TRBJ1-4
clone_size: .
d_call: .
v_call: TRBV6-4
cdr3_nt: TGTGCCAGCAGCGCAGGACACTCAACTAATGAAAAACTGTTTTTT
cdr3_aa: CASSAGHSTNEKLFF

j_call: TRBJ1-2
clone_size: .
d_call: TRBD1
v_call: TRBV20-1
cdr3_nt: TGCAGTGCTAATGACAGGGGGAGCTACACCTTC
cdr3_aa: CSANDRGSYTF

j_call: TRBJ2-4
clone_size: .
d_call: .
v_call: TRBV10-3
cdr3_nt: TGTGCCATCAGTGAAGATCGAAACATTCAGTACTTC
cdr3_aa: CAISEDRNIQYF

j_call: TRBJ1-2
clone_size: .
d_call: .
v_call: TRBV19
cdr3_nt: TGTGCCAGTACTCGGGCACAGGACTATGGCTACACCTTC
cdr3_aa: CASTRAQDYGYTF

j_call: TRBJ1-1
clone_size: .
d_call: .
v_call: TRBV27
cdr3_nt: TGTGCCAGCAGACCCTCCGGGACACCCAACACTGAAGCTTTCTTT
cdr3_aa: CASRPSGTPNTEAFF

j_call: TRBJ1-5
clone_size: .
d_call: .
v_call: TRBV7-3
cdr3_nt: TGTGCCAGCAGCCAGGGTGGAGGCAATCAGCCCCAGCATTTT
cdr3_aa: CASSQGGGNQPQHF

j_call: TRBJ1-1
clone_size: few
d_call: TRBD1
v_call: TRBV5-1
cdr3_nt: TGCGCCAGCAGCTCCCAAACAGGGGGGGACACTGAAGCTTTCTTT
cdr3_aa: CASSSQTGGDTEAFF

j_call: TRBJ1-4
clone_size: .
d_call: .
v_call: TRBV9
cdr3_nt: TGTGCCAGCAGCGTTGGGGGACATAATGAAAAACTGTTTTTT
cdr3_aa: CASSVGGHNEKLFF

j_call: TRBJ1-4
clone_size: .
d_call: .
v_call: TRBV28
cdr3_nt: TGTGCCAGCAGTACGGGCGGGATCACAGTTTGGGAAAAACTGTTTTTT
cdr3_aa: CASSTGGITVWEKLFF

j_call: TRBJ1-4
clone_size: .
d_call: .
v_call: TRBV7-9
cdr3_nt: TGTGCCAGCAACCGGGGCGAAACTAATGAAAAACTGTTTTTT
cdr3_aa: CASNRGETNEKLFF